The entry below gives a single T cell receptor (beta chain) sequence along with its context. Measured with immunoSEQ multiplex PCR; TCRdb has only the in-frame clones, and not every one. The sample has roughly 250,000 clones, about nine tenths seen once. V lost 3 bases to trimming and J lost 3 bases; unmatched junction nucleotides: 12. The CDR3 has 17 residues. Per germline, CDR1 ENHRY and CDR2 SYGVKD. This sample stems from a study of blood T cell repertoires in COVID-19. Sequencing was done on a sample of peripheral blood. The origin of this receptor is a man in his 60s who had recovered from COVID-19. The V call is TRBV10-3, the J call TRBJ2-5; 8 nucleotides match TRBD2. CDR3 protein: CAISDPLGGAGEETQYF. The CDR3 nucleotides are TGTGCCATCAGTGACCCCTTGGGGGGAGCGGGGGAAGAGACCCAGTACTTC.